This is a list of T cell receptor beta chains from one sample in a study of CD8 T cells in ankylosing spondylitis. In TCRdb, the 5' RACE reads were re-called with MiXCR into one record per CDR3 protein. This sample has some 140,000 distinct CDR3 sequences, with approximately 7.4% found just once. Sequencing was performed on blood, either unsorted or a sorted T cell fraction (not recorded which). These receptors were taken from a female donor with ankylosing spondylitis or in good health (not recorded which). The CDR3 runs from the conserved cysteine through the conserved F or W. A D gene is named only where the DNA matches it firmly. Part of the rows lack a size; the others show once, few, many or a class for expanded clones.

v_gene	abundance	j_gene	d_gene	CDR3aa	CDR3nt
TRBV5-4	few	TRBJ2-2	TRBD1	CAISMPGQGITGELFF	TGTGCCATCAGCATGCCGGGACAGGGGATAACCGGGGAGCTGTTTTTT
TRBV7-8	many	TRBJ1-2	-	CASSLGSGDGYTF	TGTGCCAGCAGCTTAGGGTCGGGGGACGGCTACACCTTC
TRBV20-1	many	TRBJ1-5	TRBD1	CSALGQDQPQHF	TGCAGTGCGCTCGGACAGGATCAGCCCCAGCATTTT
TRBV3-1	many	TRBJ2-5	TRBD1	CASSQGGGRETQYF	TGTGCCAGCAGCCAAGGAGGGGGCCGTGAGACCCAGTACTTC
TRBV20-1	many	TRBJ2-1	TRBD1	CSARPLLAGGNYNEQFF	TGCAGTGCTAGACCCCTATTGGCAGGGGGAAACTACAATGAGCAGTTCTTC
TRBV7-9	many	TRBJ2-4	-	CASSPQGSIAKNIQYF	TGTGCCAGCAGCCCTCAGGGGAGCATAGCCAAAAACATTCAGTACTTC
TRBV7-2	many	TRBJ1-2	-	CASSLARGGHYGYTF	TGTGCCAGCAGCTTAGCGCGGGGCGGCCACTATGGCTACACCTTC
TRBV6-1	many	TRBJ2-2	TRBD1	CASSDGQATNTGELFF	TGTGCCAGCAGTGATGGACAGGCGACGAACACCGGGGAGCTGTTTTTT
TRBV18	few	TRBJ2-3	-	CASSPKSPGSDTQYF	TGTGCCAGCTCCCCAAAGTCCCCCGGGTCAGATACGCAGTATTTT
TRBV7-4	many	TRBJ1-4	-	CASTRWGPSEKLFF	TGTGCCAGCACACGGTGGGGTCCTAGTGAAAAACTGTTTTTT
TRBV5-6	many	TRBJ1-2	TRBD1	CASNRNRGAYGYTF	TGTGCCAGCAACCGGAACAGGGGAGCCTATGGCTACACCTTC
TRBV20-1	many	TRBJ1-5	TRBD1	CSASQGERNQPQHF	TGCAGTGCTTCTCAGGGGGAGCGCAATCAGCCCCAGCATTTT
TRBV4-3	few	TRBJ1-4	-	CASSQDNPSANEKLFF	TGCGCCAGCAGCCAAGACAACCCATCGGCTAATGAAAAACTGTTTTTT
TRBV6-6	many	TRBJ1-5	-	CASSSRGGAPQHF	TGTGCCAGCAGTTCGAGGGGGGGGGCGCCCCAGCATTTT
TRBV20-1	many	TRBJ1-1	-	CSARRQGMGTEAFF	TGCAGTGCTCGACGCCAGGGCATGGGTACTGAAGCTTTCTTT
TRBV7-2	many	TRBJ2-7	TRBD2	CASSSSSGRSPGQYF	TGTGCCAGCAGCTCTTCTAGCGGGCGCTCCCCGGGGCAGTACTTC
TRBV6-6	many	TRBJ2-2	-	CASWGTGELFF	TGTGCCAGCTGGGGGACCGGGGAGCTGTTTTTT
TRBV20-1	many	TRBJ2-1	-	CSATGRGGGVNEQFF	TGCAGTGCTACGGGTCGTGGAGGAGGGGTAAATGAGCAGTTCTTC
TRBV7-9	-	TRBJ1-3	TRBD1	CASSVGQGGNTIYF	TGTGCCAGCAGCGTAGGACAGGGTGGAAACACCATATATTTT
TRBV18	many	TRBJ2-7	-	CASSDRAVYEQYF	TGTGCCAGCTCGGACAGAGCGGTCTACGAGCAGTACTTC
TRBV4-1	many	TRBJ1-2	-	CASSPGFGSYGYTF	TGCGCCAGCAGTCCCGGATTTGGTAGCTATGGCTACACCTTC
TRBV28	many	TRBJ1-5	-	CASTVGGESNQPQHF	TGTGCCAGCACCGTAGGGGGGGAAAGCAATCAGCCCCAGCATTTT
TRBV5-1	many	TRBJ2-7	TRBD1	CASSQRRGQGIYEQYF	TGCGCCAGCAGCCAGCGCCGTGGACAGGGGATCTACGAGCAGTACTTC
TRBV20-1	many	TRBJ2-1	TRBD2	CSASPSGADNEQFF	TGCAGTGCAAGTCCTAGCGGTGCCGATAATGAGCAGTTCTTC
TRBV5-1	many	TRBJ1-1	-	CASRGAPTEMNTEAFF	TGCGCCAGCAGAGGAGCTCCGACAGAGATGAACACTGAAGCTTTCTTT
TRBV4-3	few	TRBJ2-3	TRBD2	CASSQAPGGIGTDTQYF	TGCGCCAGCAGCCAAGCCCCCGGGGGGATTGGGACAGATACGCAGTATTTT
TRBV20-1	many	TRBJ2-5	TRBD2	CSGAQLAGSVETQYF	TGCAGTGGCGCCCAACTAGCGGGGAGCGTAGAGACCCAGTACTTC
TRBV5-1	many	TRBJ2-1	TRBD2	CASSLSGGARNEQFF	TGCGCCAGCAGCTTAAGCGGGGGGGCCCGGAATGAGCAGTTCTTC
TRBV5-4	many	TRBJ1-3	-	CASSLEGFGNTIYF	TGTGCCAGCAGCTTGGAGGGTTTTGGAAACACCATATATTTT
TRBV12-3/TRBV12-4	many	TRBJ1-1	-	CASSQDGNTEAFF	TGTGCCAGCAGTCAGGACGGGAACACTGAAGCTTTCTTT
TRBV6-1	-	TRBJ2-3	TRBD2	CASSPPAGGPDTQYF	TGTGCCAGCAGCCCGCCAGCGGGGGGGCCAGATACGCAGTATTTT
TRBV18	few	TRBJ1-1	-	CASSPMGVLNTEAFF	TGTGCCAGCTCACCAATGGGGGTATTGAACACTGAAGCTTTCTTT
TRBV25-1	many	TRBJ1-2	-	CASSELGPGNGYTF	TGTGCCAGCAGTGAATTGGGTCCCGGAAATGGCTACACCTTC
TRBV6-2/TRBV6-3	few	TRBJ1-2	TRBD1	CASSYLAGTDYGYTF	TGTGCCAGCAGTTACTTAGCCGGGACAGACTATGGCTACACCTTC
TRBV29-1	many	TRBJ2-1	TRBD2	CSVEDSPSGSSYNEQFF	TGCAGCGTTGAAGATTCCCCTAGCGGAAGCTCCTACAATGAGCAGTTCTTC
TRBV18	many	TRBJ2-2	-	CASSRSGLAGEVWMFF	TGTGCCAGCTCACGGTCGGGTCTAGCCGGTGAGGTGTGGATGTTTTTT
TRBV29-1	many	TRBJ2-3	-	CSVEGSLGDTQYF	TGCAGCGTTGAAGGGTCCTTGGGAGATACGCAGTATTTT
TRBV7-8	many	TRBJ1-2	-	CASSLSGKTGANYGYTF	TGTGCCAGCAGCTTATCGGGAAAAACAGGCGCCAACTATGGCTACACCTTC
TRBV4-2	-	TRBJ2-7	-	CASSPRGLYEQYF	TGTGCCAGCAGCCCCAGGGGCCTCTACGAGCAGTACTTC
TRBV5-1	many	TRBJ2-5	TRBD2	CASSLRLAGGETQYF	TGCGCCAGCAGCTTGCGTCTAGCGGGAGGAGAGACCCAGTACTTC
TRBV28	many	TRBJ2-3	-	CASGGIKSTDTQYF	TGTGCCAGCGGTGGGATTAAAAGCACAGATACGCAGTATTTT